Here is one TCR beta chain with its context. These data come from a study of T cell responses to AZD1222 COVID-19 vaccine. For the study at large: Investigators merged groups given second doses at roughly 4 or roughly 12 weeks.

Assay used: immunoSEQ multiplex PCR; TCRdb lists only in-frame clones, some missing. The table includes about 130,000 clones, about 90% detected once. The V gene lost 1 base and the J gene lost 4 bases, with 14 bases spanning the gap. The CDR3 length is 15 residues. Per germline, CDR1 GTSNPN and CDR2 SVGIG (reference sequence). This clonotype was sampled from an adult in good health. The chain carries TRBV30 and TRBJ1-3, with D possibly being TRBD1 (6 bases). The sequencing used peripheral blood, collected on day 0 of AZD1222 vaccination. The CDR3, as DNA: TGTGCCTGGAGTGCACGAGGGGGTCGCGGAAACACCATATATTTT. The encoded protein is CAWSARGGRGNTIYF.